This T cell receptor (beta chain) is drawn from a study of shared clonotypes between healthy human individuals. For the study at large: Three CD4 naive, three CD4 memory, two CD8 naive and one CD8 memory plate were used per donor.

The table came from immunoSEQ multiplex PCR; TCRdb's copy has only in-frame clones and leaves some out. The table lists about 1.4 million clones, around 97% of them singletons. Germline trimming cut 5 bases from V and 9 bases from J; bases unmatched to any gene: 14. The CDR3 loop spans 15 amino acids. CDR1 MDHEN and CDR2 SYDVKM come from the germline V gene. V is TRBV28 and J is TRBJ2-7, with 9 bases matching TRBD1. The receptor was isolated from a man aged 25 to 40 in good health. The sequencing input was naive CD4+ T cells sorted from blood. The subset here: CD45RA+ positively selected. This chain's CDR3 is CASSTPGTGLLVQYF. Written as DNA, the CDR3 is TGTGCCAGCAGTACCCCCGGGACAGGGCTCCTCGTGCAGTACTTC.